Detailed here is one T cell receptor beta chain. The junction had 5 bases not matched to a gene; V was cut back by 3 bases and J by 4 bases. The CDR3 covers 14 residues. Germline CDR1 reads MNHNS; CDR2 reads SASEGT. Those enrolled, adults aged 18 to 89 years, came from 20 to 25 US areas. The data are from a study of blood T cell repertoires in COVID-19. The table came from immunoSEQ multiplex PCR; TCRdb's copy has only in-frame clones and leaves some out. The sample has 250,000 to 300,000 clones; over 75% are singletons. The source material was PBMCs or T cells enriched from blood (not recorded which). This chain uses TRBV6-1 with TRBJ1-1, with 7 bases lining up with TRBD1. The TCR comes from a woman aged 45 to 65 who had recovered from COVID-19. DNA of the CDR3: TGTGCCAGCAGTGAGAGGGGGCGCCGCACTGAAGCTTTCTTT. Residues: CASSERGRRTEAFF.